Below are 4 T cell receptor beta chains sequenced from a single sample in a study of blood T cell repertoires in COVID-19. TCRdb keeps only in-frame clones here, not all; method: immunoSEQ multiplex PCR. The sample lists more than 9,000 clones, roughly four fifths occurring once. The sequencing sample was made of peripheral blood. The source is a woman aged 60-75 years with acute or convalescent COVID-19.

The chain is built from TRBV6-5 and TRBJ2-3, with D possibly TRBD2 on 7 matching bases. The germline V and J ends were trimmed by 6 bases and 5 bases, with 15 bases remaining between them. Germline V lookup: CDR1 MNHEY, CDR2 SVGAGI. This CDR3 contains 14 residues. As DNA, the CDR3 is TGTGCCAGCAGAAGGGGGGGCCATGGAGATACGCAGTATTTT. Its protein product is CASRRGGHGDTQYF.

The gene calls are TRBV6-5 and TRBJ2-3; 7 positions agree with TRBD2. Germline assignment: CDR1 MNHEY and CDR2 SVGAGI. The CDR3 is 15 amino acids. V trimming: 6 bases; J trimming: 4 bases; junction bases outside the gene matches: 10. In DNA, the CDR3 is TGTGCCAGCAGACGCGCACTAGCGACCTCAGATACGCAGTATTTT. Translating gives CASRRALATSDTQYF.

This clone was seen more than once but under ten times. The chain couples TRBV5-5 to TRBJ2-3, with D hard to call. Germline V gene lookup returns CDR1 SGHKS and CDR2 YYEKEE (reference sequence). Trimming removed 3 bases from V and 4 bases from J, with 9 bases in between. The CDR3 extends over 13 amino acids. The CDR3 region has the DNA TGTGCCAGCAGCTCGGAGCGCGCAGATACGCAGTATTTT. Translation: CASSSERADTQYF.

The count of this clone is one. This chain connects TRBV5-6 to TRBJ2-1; D is uncertain. Trimming took off 3 bases at V and 5 bases at J, with 24 bases between the two ends. This CDR3 contains 18 residues. Germline CDR1 is SGHDT and CDR2 is YYEEEE. In DNA, the CDR3 is TGTGCCAGCAGCTCTCGACCCCTTCTTTTGAGGATAAACAATGAGCAGTTCTTC. Its protein product is CASSSRPLLLRINNEQFF.